This TCR beta chain derives from a study of cytomegalovirus exposure and HLA in healthy donors. Primers included in the PCR were 60 Vbeta and 13 Jbeta primers. Here immunoSEQ multiplex PCR was the method, and the copy in TCRdb shows in-frame clones only, minus some. The sample lists some 120,000 clones, around 82% occurring once. This CDR3 is built from 16 residues. V lost 2 bases and J lost 2; bases outside the gene matches: 8. The germline V gene has CDR1 SEHNR and CDR2 FQNEAQ (reference sequence). This rearrangement joins TRBV7-9 to TRBJ2-7; 8 bases align to TRBD2. Sequenced sample: PBMCs. This receptor was identified in a woman in her forties in good health and CMV-seropositive. As DNA, the CDR3 is TGTGCCAGCAGCTTATGGGCTAGCGGGCTAACCTACGAGCAGTACTTC. Protein: CASSLWASGLTYEQYF. Combining the CDR3 with reference TRBV7-9 and TRBJ2-7 gives the whole variable domain DTGVSQNPRHKITKRGQNVTFRCDPISEHNRLYWYRQTLGQGPEFLTYFQNEAQLEKSRLLSDRFSAERPKGSFSTLEIQRTEQGDSAMYLCASSLWASGLTYEQYFGPGTRLTVT.